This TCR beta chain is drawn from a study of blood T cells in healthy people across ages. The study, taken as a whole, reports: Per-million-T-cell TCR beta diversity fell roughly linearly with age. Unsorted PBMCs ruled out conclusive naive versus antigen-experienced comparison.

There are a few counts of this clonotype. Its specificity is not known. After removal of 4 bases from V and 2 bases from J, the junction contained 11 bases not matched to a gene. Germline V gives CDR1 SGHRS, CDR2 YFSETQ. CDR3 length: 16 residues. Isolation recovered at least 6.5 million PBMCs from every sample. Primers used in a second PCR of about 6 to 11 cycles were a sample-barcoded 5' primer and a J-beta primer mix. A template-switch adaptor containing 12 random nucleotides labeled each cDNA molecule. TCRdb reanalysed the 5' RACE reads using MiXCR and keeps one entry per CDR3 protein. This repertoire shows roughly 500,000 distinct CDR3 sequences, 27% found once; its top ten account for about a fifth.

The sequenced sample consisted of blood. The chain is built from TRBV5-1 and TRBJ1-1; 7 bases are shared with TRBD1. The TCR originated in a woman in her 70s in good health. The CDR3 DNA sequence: TGCGCCAGCAGCCCTACTGATGGACAGGCCAACACTGAAGCTTTCTTT. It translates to CASSPTDGQANTEAFF.